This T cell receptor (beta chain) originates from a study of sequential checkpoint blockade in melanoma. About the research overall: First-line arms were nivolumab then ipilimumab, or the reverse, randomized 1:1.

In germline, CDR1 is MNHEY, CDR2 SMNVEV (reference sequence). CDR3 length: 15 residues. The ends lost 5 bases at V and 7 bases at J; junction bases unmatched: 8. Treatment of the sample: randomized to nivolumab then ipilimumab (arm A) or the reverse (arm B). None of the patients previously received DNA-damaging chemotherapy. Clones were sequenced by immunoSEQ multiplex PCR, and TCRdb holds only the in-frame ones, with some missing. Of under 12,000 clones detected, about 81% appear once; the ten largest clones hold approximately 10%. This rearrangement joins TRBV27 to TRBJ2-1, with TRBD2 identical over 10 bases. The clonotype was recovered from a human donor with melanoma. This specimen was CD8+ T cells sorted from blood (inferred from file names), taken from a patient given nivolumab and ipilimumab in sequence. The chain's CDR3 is CASSPLAGSLNEQFF. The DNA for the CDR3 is TGTGCCAGCAGTCCACTAGCGGGGAGTTTGAATGAGCAGTTCTTC.